This T cell receptor beta chain was sequenced for a study of post-analysis software for immune sequencing data. Study-wide context: Disease courses included relapsing-remitting, secondary progressive and progressive-relapsing multiple sclerosis. General study results and limits: The five TRBV segments detected at higher frequency in patients than in controls included TRBV5-6, TRBV5-1 and TRBV20-1.

Comments on this clonotype: Its specificity is unknown.

Between the trimmed V and J ends, which lost 0 bases and 7 bases, there was a span of 9 bases. Germline loops: CDR1 MGHRA, CDR2 YSYEKL. This CDR3 region has 13 residues. The authors incorporated unique molecular identifiers into the TCR beta cDNA libraries. TCRdb fed the PCR reads into MiXCR, producing one record per CDR3 protein. The sample includes under 900,000 distinct CDR3 sequences, 53% of them seen just once. The receptor was isolated from a girl aged 10-17 years with multiple sclerosis. What was sequenced was blood. The chain has TRBV4-1 and TRBJ1-1; D ambiguous. The CDR3 here is CASSQEVQVEAFF. The CDR3 coding sequence is TGCGCCAGCAGCCAAGAGGTGCAGGTTGAAGCTTTCTTT.